This T cell receptor (beta chain) came from a study of CD8 T cells in ankylosing spondylitis. From the 5' RACE reads, TCRdb called clonotypes with MiXCR, one entry per CDR3 protein. In the table there are 750,000 to 850,000 distinct CDR3 sequences, roughly 12% of which are singletons. Whole-study findings and limits: Ankylosing spondylitis blood appeared to carry a characteristic TCR beta motif of roughly eight highly homologous variants. Reportedly, disease-linked clones are significantly enriched in ankylosing spondylitis patients' matched synovial fluid.

Concerning this clonotype itself: Its antigen remains unidentified.

V was pared by 3 bases and J by 2 bases, with 14 bases between. The V gene's germline CDR1 is SGHRS and CDR2 YFSETQ. The CDR3 contains 16 residues. This chain uses TRBV5-1 with TRBJ2-2; D is perhaps TRBD1 (6 bases). Sequencing was performed on blood, either unsorted or a sorted T cell fraction (not recorded which). This TCR was sampled from a male donor with ankylosing spondylitis. The CDR3 DNA follows: TGCGCCAGCAGCTCGGTTTGGACAGTCAACACCGGGGAGCTGTTTTTT. This codes for CASSSVWTVNTGELFF.